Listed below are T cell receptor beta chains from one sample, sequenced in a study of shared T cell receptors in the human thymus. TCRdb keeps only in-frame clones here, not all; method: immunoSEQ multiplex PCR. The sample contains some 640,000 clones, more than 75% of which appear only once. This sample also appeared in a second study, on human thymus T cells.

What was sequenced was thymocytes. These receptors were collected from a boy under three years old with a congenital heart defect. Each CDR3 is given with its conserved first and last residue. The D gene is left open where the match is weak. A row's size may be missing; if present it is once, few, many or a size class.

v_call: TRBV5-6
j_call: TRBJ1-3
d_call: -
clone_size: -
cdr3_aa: CASSVLQGPGNTIYF
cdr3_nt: TGTGCCAGCAGCGTGTTACAGGGCCCTGGAAACACCATATATTTT

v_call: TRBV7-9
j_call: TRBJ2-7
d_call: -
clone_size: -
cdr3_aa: CASSLISPSASYEQYF
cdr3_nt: TGTGCCAGCAGCTTAATAAGTCCGTCTGCCTCCTACGAGCAGTACTTC

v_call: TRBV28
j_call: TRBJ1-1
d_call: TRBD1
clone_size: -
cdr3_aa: CASSLGEDRVGEAFF
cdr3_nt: TGTGCCAGCAGTTTAGGGGAGGACAGGGTGGGTGAAGCTTTCTTT

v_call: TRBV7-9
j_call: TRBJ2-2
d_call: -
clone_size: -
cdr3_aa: CASSLAGAPTRELFF
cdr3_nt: TGTGCCAGCAGCTTAGCGGGGGCCCCGACCCGGGAGCTGTTTTTT

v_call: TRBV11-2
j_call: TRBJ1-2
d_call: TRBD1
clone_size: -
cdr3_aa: CASSLDRGDYGYTF
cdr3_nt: TGTGCCAGCAGCTTGGACAGGGGAGACTATGGCTACACCTTC

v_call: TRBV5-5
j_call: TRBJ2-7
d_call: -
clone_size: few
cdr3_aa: CASRGGLGPYEQYF
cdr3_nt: TGTGCCAGCAGGGGAGGTCTCGGCCCCTACGAGCAGTACTTC

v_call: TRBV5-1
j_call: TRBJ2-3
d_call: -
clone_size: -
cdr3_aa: CASSLASLAKRTDTQYF
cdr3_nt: TGCGCCAGCAGCTTGGCCAGTCTAGCTAAACGCACAGATACGCAGTATTTT

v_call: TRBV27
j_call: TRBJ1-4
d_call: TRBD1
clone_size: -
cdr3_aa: CASSLLWGPRGPEKLFF
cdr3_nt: TGTGCCAGCAGTTTATTATGGGGGCCGAGGGGGCCCGAAAAACTGTTTTTT

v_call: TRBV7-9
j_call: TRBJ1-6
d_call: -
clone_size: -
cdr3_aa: CASRSWQGYNSPLHF
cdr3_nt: TGTGCCAGCAGATCCTGGCAGGGCTATAATTCACCCCTCCACTTT

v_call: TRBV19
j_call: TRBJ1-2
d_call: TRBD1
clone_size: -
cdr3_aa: CASKAGGYGYTF
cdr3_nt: TGTGCCAGTAAGGCAGGGGGCTATGGCTACACCTTC

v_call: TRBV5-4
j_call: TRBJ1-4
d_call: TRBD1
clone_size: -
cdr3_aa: CASRTGEHEKLFF
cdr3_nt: TGTGCCAGCCGGACAGGGGAACATGAAAAACTGTTTTTT

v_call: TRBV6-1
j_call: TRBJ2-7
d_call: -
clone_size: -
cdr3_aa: CASSEVRAYEQYF
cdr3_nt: TGTGCCAGCAGTGAAGTCCGCGCCTACGAGCAGTACTTC

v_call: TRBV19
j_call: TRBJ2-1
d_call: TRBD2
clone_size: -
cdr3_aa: CASTGTRAPNEQFF
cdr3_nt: TGTGCCAGTACCGGGACTAGAGCTCCCAATGAGCAGTTCTTC

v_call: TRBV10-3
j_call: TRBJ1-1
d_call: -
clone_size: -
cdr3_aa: CAIRPVERMNTEAFF
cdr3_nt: TGTGCCATCAGGCCAGTGGAGAGAATGAACACTGAAGCTTTCTTT

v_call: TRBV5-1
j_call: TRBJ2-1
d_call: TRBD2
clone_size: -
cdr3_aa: CASSPQLAGGPGGYNEQFF
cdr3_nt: TGCGCCAGCAGCCCCCAACTAGCGGGAGGGCCTGGGGGATACAATGAGCAGTTCTTC

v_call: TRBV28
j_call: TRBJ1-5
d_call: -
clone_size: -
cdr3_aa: CASSPRNQPQHF
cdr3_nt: TGTGCCAGCAGTCCCCGTAATCAGCCCCAGCATTTT

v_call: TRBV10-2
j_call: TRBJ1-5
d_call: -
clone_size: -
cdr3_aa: CASSSRAKPQHF
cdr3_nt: TGCGCCAGCAGTAGCAGGGCGAAGCCCCAGCATTTT

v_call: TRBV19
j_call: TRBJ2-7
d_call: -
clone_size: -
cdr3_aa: CASSIADKGLPSSYEQYF
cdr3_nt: TGTGCCAGTAGTATAGCTGACAAAGGCCTACCAAGCTCCTACGAGCAGTACTTC

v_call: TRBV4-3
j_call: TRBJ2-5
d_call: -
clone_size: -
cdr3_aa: CASSQDLGGGETQYF
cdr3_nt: TGCGCCAGCAGCCAAGATTTGGGAGGGGGGGAGACCCAGTACTTC

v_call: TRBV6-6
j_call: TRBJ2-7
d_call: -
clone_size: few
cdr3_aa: CASSYCLSASSYEQYF
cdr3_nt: TGTGCCAGCAGTTACTGTTTGAGCGCGAGCTCCTACGAGCAGTACTTC

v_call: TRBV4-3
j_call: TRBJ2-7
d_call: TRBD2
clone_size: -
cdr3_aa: CASSQVGTSGTYEQYF
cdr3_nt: TGCGCCAGCAGCCAAGTGGGGACTAGCGGGACTTACGAGCAGTACTTC

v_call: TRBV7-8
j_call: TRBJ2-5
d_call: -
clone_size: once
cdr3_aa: CASSARPPRPGETQYF
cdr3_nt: TGTGCCAGCAGCGCCCGCCCCCCTAGGCCGGGGGAGACCCAGTACTTC

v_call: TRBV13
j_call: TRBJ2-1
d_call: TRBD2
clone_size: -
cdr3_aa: CASSLELAGVLYNEQFF
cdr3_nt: TGCGCCAGCAGCTTGGAACTAGCGGGGGTTCTCTACAATGAGCAGTTCTTC

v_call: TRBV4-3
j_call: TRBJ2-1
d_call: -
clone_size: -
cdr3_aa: CASSQDRGTSEQFF
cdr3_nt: TGCGCCAGCAGCCAAGATCGGGGTACGAGTGAGCAGTTCTTC

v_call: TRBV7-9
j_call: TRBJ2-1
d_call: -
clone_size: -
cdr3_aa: CASSLGVQGNEQFF
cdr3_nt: TGTGCCAGCAGCCTTGGCGTACAGGGCAATGAGCAGTTCTTC

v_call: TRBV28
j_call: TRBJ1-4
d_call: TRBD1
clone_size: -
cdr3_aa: CARGTGNEKLFF
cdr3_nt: TGTGCCCGGGGGACAGGTAATGAAAAACTGTTTTTT

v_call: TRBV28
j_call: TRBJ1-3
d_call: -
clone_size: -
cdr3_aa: CASRSKGGALSSGNTIYF
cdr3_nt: TGTGCCAGCAGGTCTAAGGGGGGGGCTTTGTCTTCAGGAAACACCATATATTTT

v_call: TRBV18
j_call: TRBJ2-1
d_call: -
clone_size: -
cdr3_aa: CASSPWRGQGDSPGNEQFF
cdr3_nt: TGTGCCAGCTCACCCTGGAGGGGGCAGGGTGATTCCCCTGGCAATGAGCAGTTCTTC

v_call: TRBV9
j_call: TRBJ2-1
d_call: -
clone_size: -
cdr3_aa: CASSVGNISSYNEQFF
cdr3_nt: TGTGCCAGCAGCGTAGGAAATATTAGCTCCTACAATGAGCAGTTCTTC

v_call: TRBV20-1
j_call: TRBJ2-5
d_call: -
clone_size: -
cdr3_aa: CSALQETQYF
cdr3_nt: TGCAGTGCCTTACAAGAGACCCAGTACTTC

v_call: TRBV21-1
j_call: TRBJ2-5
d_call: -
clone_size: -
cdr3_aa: CARWRGYF
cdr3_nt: TGTGCCCGGTGGAGGGGGTACTTC

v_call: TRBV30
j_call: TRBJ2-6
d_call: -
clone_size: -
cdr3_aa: CAWSVVSRGNNLSGANVLTF
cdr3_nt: TGTGCCTGGAGTGTAGTTAGTCGAGGAAACAACCTCTCTGGGGCCAACGTCCTGACTTTC

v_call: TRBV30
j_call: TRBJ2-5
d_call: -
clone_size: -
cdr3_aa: CAWSDPTQGEGTQYF
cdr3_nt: TGTGCCTGGAGTGACCCCACACAGGGGGAGGGGACCCAGTACTTC

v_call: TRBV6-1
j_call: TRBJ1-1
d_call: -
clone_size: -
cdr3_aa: CASRDRDKPNTEAFF
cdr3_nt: TGTGCCAGCAGGGATAGGGACAAACCGAACACTGAAGCTTTCTTT

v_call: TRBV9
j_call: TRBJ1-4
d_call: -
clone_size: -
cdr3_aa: CASSPSRRTRINEKLFF
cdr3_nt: TGTGCCAGCAGCCCATCAAGACGGACAAGGATTAATGAAAAACTGTTTTTT